The rows below give T cell receptor beta chains drawn from one sample of a study of T-cell memory formation after mild COVID-19. TCRdb reanalysed the 5' RACE reads using MiXCR and keeps one entry per CDR3 protein. The sample contains some 130,000 distinct CDR3 sequences, approximately 15% of which appear only once. The source material was PBMCs or a T cell subset sorted from them (not recorded which). These receptors were taken from an adult woman who had mild COVID-19 (a few samples of this study predate the infection). Cell type and time point are not known. CDR3s include the opening cysteine and the closing phenylalanine or tryptophan.

>TRBV7-6
CASSLGGGTSYNEQFF
>TRBV20-1
CSARALPAQYF
>TRBV21-1
CASRAGTSGRVYAKNIQYF
>TRBV7-9
CASNDWGANTEAFF
>TRBV4-2
CASSQGGSSSYEQYF
>TRBV29-1
CSVEQQEGQGETQYF
>TRBV7-3
CASSPGLGDTGELFF
>TRBV6-6
CASSYGVGGHTEAFF
>TRBV4-1
CASSQGGREDQPQHF
>TRBV5-4
CASSFGLAGAQETQYF
>TRBV12-3/TRBV12-4
CASSFDKQRADTQYF
>TRBV7-6
CASSSTTSGHYEQYF
>TRBV4-2
CASSQNRGYNEQFF
>TRBV7-3
CASSLSSGALGEQFF
>TRBV4-3
CASSQELPSGITYEQYF
>TRBV3-1
CASSQGATDTQYF
>TRBV5-1
CASSLTAGGPNEQFF
>TRBV7-2
CASSLPSDPAIYEQYF
>TRBV5-1
CASSRTTPRPTDEQYF
>TRBV5-1
CASSWDISYEQYF
>TRBV6-5
CASSYGGGINNQHQHF
>TRBV11-2
CASSGTGTSAYNEQFF
>TRBV5-1
CASSWTETDTQYF
>TRBV11-1
CASSLRDWYDEQFF
>TRBV25-1
CASGFTDTQYF
>TRBV20-1
CSAKGSSYEQYF
>TRBV5-1
CASSLSGIGPGNTEAFF
>TRBV24-1
CATSDFGSEAFF
>TRBV4-1
CASSLTPPGDFSYNEQFF
>TRBV4-1
CASSQTQGGEQFF
>TRBV21-1
CASSNGTGYTQYF
>TRBV27
CASSLISGTAYEQYF
>TRBV6-2/TRBV6-3
CASSPPPDRPTYNEQFF
>TRBV11-1
CASRDTGELFF
>TRBV18
CASSPRAGIDSYEQYF
>TRBV29-1
CSAGLAGFETQYF
>TRBV10-3
CAISDPGEAGNTIYF
>TRBV6-5
CASSPGWDSHYNEQFF
>TRBV9
CASSVVVGLRTDTQYF
>TRBV12-5
CASGFDSQGTYEQYF
>TRBV6-2/TRBV6-3
CASSSAGTGTYEQYF